This T cell receptor beta chain was sequenced during a study of T-cell memory formation after mild COVID-19. One entry per CDR3 protein results from TCRdb running MiXCR on the 5' RACE reads. The sample contains hundreds of thousands of distinct CDR3 sequences, around 21% of which appear only once. V was shortened by 1 base and J by 1 base, with 13 bases between the two germline ends. The germline gives CDR1 MNHNS, CDR2 SASEGT. This CDR3 contains 16 residues. This sequence originates from an adult woman who had mild COVID-19 (a few samples of this study predate the infection). Cell type and time point are not known. This chain joins TRBV6-1 and TRBJ1-1; D is uncertain. Sample: PBMCs or a T cell subset sorted from them (not recorded which). The CDR3 loop is CASSEGWEVWNTEAFF. The CDR3, as DNA: TGTGCCAGCAGTGAAGGTTGGGAAGTCTGGAACACTGAAGCTTTCTTT.